The next 20 T cell receptor beta chains were all read from a single sample in a study of T cell repertoires in ileal Crohn's disease. Assay used: immunoSEQ multiplex PCR; TCRdb lists only in-frame clones, some missing. Here the sample spans about 14,000 clones, 70% being singletons. Sequenced input: ileal tissue. These receptors originate from an adult with Crohn's disease.

V and J are TRBV5-6 and TRBJ1-1; TRBD1 matches at 9 bases. V lost 3 bases and J lost 6; bases outside the gene matches: 9. The CDR3 runs 15 residues. Germline-derived CDR1 and CDR2 are SGHDT and YYEEEE. CDR3 bases: TGTGCCAGCAGCTATGGCACAGGGGGCTCCGCTGAAGCTTTCTTT. It is translated as CASSYGTGGSAEAFF.

This clone came up once. Here the CDR3 DNA reads TGTGCCAGCAGCTTATTTAGTTCGAACACCGGGGAGCTGTTTTTT. Translation: CASSLFSSNTGELFF. The V call is TRBV7-7, the J call TRBJ2-2; D uncertain. The germline V and J ends were trimmed by 2 bases and 0 bases, with 7 bases remaining between them. Germline CDR1 and CDR2: SSHAT and FNYEAQ (reference sequence). The CDR3 runs 15 residues. Full variable domain (outside the CDR3, taken from reference TRBV7-7 and TRBJ2-2): GAGVSQSPRYKVTKRGQDVTLRCDPISSHATLYWYQQALGQGPEFLTYFNYEAQPDKSGLPSDRFSAERPEGSISTLTIQRTEQRDSAMYRCASSLFSSNTGELFFGEGSRLTVL.

V is TRBV6-4 and J is TRBJ1-5; TRBD1 is a possible D gene (6 bases). The CDR3 runs to 14 residues. Germline lookup yields CDR1 MRHNA and CDR2 SNTAGT. Trimming shortened V by 3 bases and J by 6 bases, and 12 bases separated the two germline ends. CDR3 sequence: CASSDQGSSQPQHF. The CDR3 DNA follows: TGTGCCAGCAGTGATCAGGGGTCTAGTCAGCCCCAGCATTTT.

The gene calls are TRBV11-2 and TRBJ1-1; 8 bases agree with TRBD1. Germline CDR1 is SGHAT and CDR2 is FQNNGV. The CDR3 loop spans 15 amino acids. Trimming took 3 bases from V and 0 from J; bases not matched to a gene: 3. The CDR3 protein is CASSFQGAVNTEAFF. CDR3 in DNA: TGTGCCAGCAGCTTCCAGGGGGCGGTGAACACTGAAGCTTTCTTT. The whole variable domain, filled in from reference TRBV11-2 and TRBJ1-1, reads EAGVAQSPRYKIIEKRQSVAFWCNPISGHATLYWYQQILGQGPKLLIQFQNNGVVDDSQLPKDRFSAERLKGVDSTLKIQPAKLEDSAVYLCASSFQGAVNTEAFFGQGTRLTVV.

This clone was found a few times. This rearrangement joins TRBV7-4 to TRBJ1-5; D uncertain. Trimming shortened V by 3 bases and J by 3 bases, and 9 bases separated the two germline ends. From germline, CDR1 is SGHVT and CDR2 SQSDAQ. The CDR3 has 14 amino acids. The CDR3 is CASSFSGSNQPQHF. DNA of the CDR3: TGTGCCAGCAGCTTTTCGGGATCCAATCAGCCCCAGCATTTT.

The chain is built from TRBV6-5 and TRBJ2-7, with a possible D match to TRBD1 (5 bases). The V end was cut by 7 bases, the J end by 2 bases, with 15 bases between. CDR1 is MNHEY, CDR2 SVGAGI, per germline. The CDR3 is made up of 14 amino acids. CDR3 sequence reads: CASTSSTVAYEQYF. The CDR3 bases are TGTGCCAGCACCTCTTCGACAGTTGCCTACGAGCAGTACTTC.

The DNA for the CDR3 is TGTGCCAGCCACCGGGGTCAAGTATCGAACTATGGCTACACCTTC. This encodes CASHRGQVSNYGYTF. V is TRBV19 and J is TRBJ1-2, with D hard to call. The CDR3 sequence is 15 residues long. Deletions cut 9 bases from V and 2 bases from J, with 19 bases between. The germline gives CDR1 LNHDA, CDR2 SQIVND (reference sequence).

V usage is TRBV7-8 and J usage is TRBJ1-5, with D maybe TRBD1 (5 bases). V gave up 5 bases and J gave up 1 base, with 15 bases separating them. The CDR3 consists of 16 residues. Germline CDR1 reads SGHVS; CDR2 reads FQNEAQ. CDR3 nucleotides: TGTGCCAGCAGCCCACAGGCCGCAAGGAGCAATCAGCCCCAGCATTTT. Its translation is CASSPQAARSNQPQHF.

The J gene is TRBJ1-1, the V gene TRBV5-6, with 10 positions matching TRBD1. This CDR3 has 15 amino acids. Germline values: CDR1 SGHDT, CDR2 YYEEEE. After removal of 0 bases from V and 3 bases from J, the junction contained 2 bases not matched to a gene. In DNA form, the CDR3 reads TGTGCCAGCAGCTTGGGGGACAGGGGCTACACTGAAGCTTTCTTT. Amino acids: CASSLGDRGYTEAFF.

The chain combines TRBV30 with TRBJ2-2; D is unclear. Germline V gives CDR1 GTSNPN, CDR2 SVGIG (reference sequence). The CDR3 spans 14 residues. V was pared by 3 bases and J by 0 bases, with 8 bases between. CDR3 nucleotide sequence: TGTGCCTGGAGGGGCCCCTCGAACACCGGGGAGCTGTTTTTT. Translating gives CAWRGPSNTGELFF.

The chain employs TRBV12-5 and TRBJ2-5; 10 bases fit TRBD2. The CDR3 length is 15 residues. The J segment lost 6 bases and the V segment lost 6 bases, leaving 10 bases of the junction unmatched. Per germline, CDR1 LGHNT and CDR2 FRNRAP. The CDR3 sequence is CASGLGLAESKTQYF. The CDR3 region has the DNA TGTGCTAGTGGCCTCGGACTAGCGGAGTCCAAGACCCAGTACTTC. The full variable domain, in which reference TRBV12-5 and TRBJ2-5 provide the parts outside the CDR3, is DARVTQTPRHKVTEMGQEVTMRCQPILGHNTVFWYRQTMMQGLELLAYFRNRAPLDDSGMPKDRFSAEMPDATLATLKIQPSEPRDSAVYFCASGLGLAESKTQYFGPGTRLLVL.

The gene calls are TRBV7-1 and TRBJ2-7; D not resolved. TRBV7-1 is an ORF; its function is uncertain. V gave up 4 bases and J gave up 0 bases, with 4 bases separating them. The CDR3 is made up of 12 amino acids. This chain's CDR3 is CASSFGSYEQYF. The CDR3 nucleotides are TGTGCCAGCAGCTTCGGCTCCTACGAGCAGTACTTC.

This sequence joins TRBV7-8 and TRBJ2-7; either TRBD1 or TRBD2 may supply D (5 bases each). There are 15 residues in the CDR3. Germline V CDR1 and CDR2: SGHVS, FQNEAQ. V lost 0 bases, J lost 3 bases, and 12 bases lay in between. As DNA, the CDR3 is TGTGCCAGCAGCTTAGCCGGGGCAACTGTCTACGAGCAGTACTTC. This sequence encodes CASSLAGATVYEQYF.

This CDR3 reads CASSQGGGTEAFF. In DNA, the CDR3 is TGTGCCAGCAGCCAGGGAGGGGGCACTGAAGCTTTCTTT. This chain uses TRBV9 with TRBJ1-1, with TRBD1 as a possible D gene (6 bases). V lost 4 bases and J 4 bases, leaving 11 bases between the germline ends. The CDR3 is 13 amino acids. Germline V lookup: CDR1 SGDLS, CDR2 YYNGEE.

V is TRBV6-5 and J is TRBJ1-2, with D unresolved. The germline V gene encodes CDR1 MNHEY and CDR2 SVGAGI. The CDR3 loop spans 12 amino acids. The V end lost 2 bases, the J end lost 4 bases, and 5 bases lay between the germline ends. The CDR3 DNA reads TGTGCCAGCAGTTACGCGCTCTATGGCTACACCTTC. Amino acid sequence: CASSYALYGYTF.

The chain combines TRBV28 with TRBJ1-2; D call uncertain. This CDR3 contains 11 residues. Deletions cut 8 bases from V and 2 bases from J, with 6 bases between. The germline gives CDR1 MDHEN, CDR2 SYDVKM. The CDR3 nucleotides read TGTGCCAGCGCAGAGAACTATGGCTACACCTTC. It translates to CASAENYGYTF.

The chain uses TRBV5-4 and TRBJ1-6; D is perhaps TRBD1 (5 bases). This CDR3 has 15 residues. Germline CDR1 SGHNT, CDR2 YYREEE (reference sequence). The V end lost 0 bases, the J end lost 10 bases, and 14 bases lay between the germline ends. The DNA for the CDR3 is TGTGCCAGCAGCTTGGAAACAGGCGAAGTATCACCCCTCCACTTT. This translates into CASSLETGEVSPLHF.

V and J are TRBV5-8 and TRBJ2-3; 10 bases are a match to TRBD2. J lost 4 bases, V lost 0 bases, and 5 bases had no gene match. The CDR3 loop spans 16 amino acids. Looked up from germline, CDR1 is SGHTS and CDR2 is YDEGEE. The DNA of the CDR3 is TGTGCCAGCAGCTTGGTACTAGCGGGGAGCGCAGATACGCAGTATTTT. This codes for CASSLVLAGSADTQYF.

This clone was observed a handful of times. The chain joins TRBV23-1 to TRBJ1-6; D not certain. TRBV23-1 is an open reading frame, and its role is uncertain. The CDR3 length is 17 residues. The V end lost 0 bases, the J end lost 0 bases, and 9 bases lay between the germline ends. The CDR3 DNA sequence: TGCGCCAGCAGTCAATCGGGCAGTAGCTCCTATAATTCACCCCTCCACTTT. Translated, it gives CASSQSGSSSYNSPLHF.

The chain couples TRBV18 to TRBJ2-2; 9 bases match TRBD1. The CDR3 totals 16 residues. CDR1 is KGHSH and CDR2 is LQKENI in the germline V gene. Trimming at V came to 3 bases and at J to 1 base, leaving 3 bases not matched to a gene. The CDR3 loop is CASSPTGQGNTGELFF. CDR3 nucleotide sequence: TGTGCCAGCTCACCCACGGGACAGGGGAACACCGGGGAGCTGTTTTTT.